Described below is a single T cell receptor beta chain sequence and its context. Its antigen is as yet unknown. The record originates from a study of cytomegalovirus exposure and HLA in healthy donors. 13 Jbeta primers and 60 Vbeta primers were used for the PCR. Sequenced by immunoSEQ multiplex PCR; TCRdb stores in-frame clones only, minus some. The sample carries about 140,000 clones, roughly four fifths recorded once. The study, taken as a whole, reports: Most observed TCR sequences were rare, whereas some public TCRs were detected in many donors.

The donors were healthy bone marrow donors. This CDR3 comprises 13 residues. Trimming cost V 6 bases and J 6 bases, with 14 bases left between them. The V gene's germline CDR1 is SQVTM and CDR2 ANQGSEA. The chain has TRBV29-1 and TRBJ1-4, with D possibly being TRBD1 (5 bases). The source material was PBMCs. The TCR originated in a woman aged 55-70 years in good health and CMV-seropositive. The CDR3: CSVRRGGDEKLFF. The CDR3 DNA is TGCAGCGTCCGCCGGGGGGGGGATGAAAAACTGTTTTTT.